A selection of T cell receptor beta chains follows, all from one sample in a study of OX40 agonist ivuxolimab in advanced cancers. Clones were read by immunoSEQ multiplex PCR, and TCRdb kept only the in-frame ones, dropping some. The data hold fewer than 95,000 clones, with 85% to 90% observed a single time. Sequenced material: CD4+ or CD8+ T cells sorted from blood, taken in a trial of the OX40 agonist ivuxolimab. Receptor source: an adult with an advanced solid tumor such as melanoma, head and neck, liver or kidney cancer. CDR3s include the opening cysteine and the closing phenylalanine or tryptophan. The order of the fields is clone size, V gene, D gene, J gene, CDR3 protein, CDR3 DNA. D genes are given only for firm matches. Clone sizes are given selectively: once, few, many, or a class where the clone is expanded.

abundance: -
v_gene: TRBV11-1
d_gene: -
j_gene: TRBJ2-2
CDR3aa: CASSPSRESTGELFF
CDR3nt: TGTGCCAGCAGCCCGAGTAGGGAAAGCACCGGGGAGCTGTTTTTT

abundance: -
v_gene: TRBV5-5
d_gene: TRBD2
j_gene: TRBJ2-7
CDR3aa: CASSLVLAGDPYEQYF
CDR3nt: TGTGCCAGCAGCTTGGTCCTAGCGGGAGACCCCTACGAGCAGTACTTC

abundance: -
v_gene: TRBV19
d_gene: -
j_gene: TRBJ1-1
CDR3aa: CASSTPGVINTEAFF
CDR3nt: TGTGCCAGTAGTACGCCCGGGGTTATCAACACTGAAGCTTTCTTT

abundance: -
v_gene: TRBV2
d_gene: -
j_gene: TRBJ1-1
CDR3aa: CASSEEGNTEAFF
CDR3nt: TGTGCCAGCAGTGAGGAGGGGAACACTGAAGCTTTCTTT

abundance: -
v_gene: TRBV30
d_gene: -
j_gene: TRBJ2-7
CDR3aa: CAWSVGGYEQYF
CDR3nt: TGTGCCTGGAGTGTTGGTGGGTACGAGCAGTACTTC

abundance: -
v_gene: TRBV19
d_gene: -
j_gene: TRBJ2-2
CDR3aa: CASSDQIPGRHTGELFF
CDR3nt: TGTGCCAGTAGCGATCAGATCCCGGGACGGCACACCGGGGAGCTGTTTTTT

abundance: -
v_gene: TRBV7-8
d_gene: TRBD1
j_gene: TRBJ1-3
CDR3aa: CASRGTGGPGNTIYF
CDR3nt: TGTGCCAGCAGAGGGACAGGGGGCCCTGGAAACACCATATATTTT

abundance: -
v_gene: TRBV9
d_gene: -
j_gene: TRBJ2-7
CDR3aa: CASSVDSTYEQYF
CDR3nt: TGTGCCAGCAGCGTAGATAGTACCTACGAGCAGTACTTC

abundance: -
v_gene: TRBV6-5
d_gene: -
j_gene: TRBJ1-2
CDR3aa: CASSYSQYGGYTF
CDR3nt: TGTGCCAGCAGTTACTCTCAGTACGGGGGCTACACCTTC

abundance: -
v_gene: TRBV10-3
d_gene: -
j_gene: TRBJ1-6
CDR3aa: CAIRSSGGPLHF
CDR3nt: TGTGCCATCAGATCCTCGGGGGGGCCCCTCCACTTT

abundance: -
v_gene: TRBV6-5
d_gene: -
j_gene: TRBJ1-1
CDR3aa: CASSYSRLNTEAFF
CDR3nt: TGTGCCAGCAGTTACTCGAGGCTGAACACTGAAGCTTTCTTT

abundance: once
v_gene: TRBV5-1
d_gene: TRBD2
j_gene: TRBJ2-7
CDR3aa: CASSLGLAGGPSYEQYF
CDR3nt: TGCGCCAGCAGCCTGGGACTAGCGGGAGGGCCGTCCTACGAGCAGTACTTC

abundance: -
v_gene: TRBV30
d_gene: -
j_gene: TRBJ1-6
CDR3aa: CAGRGEYNSPLHF
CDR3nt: TGTGCCGGAAGGGGTGAATATAATTCACCCCTCCACTTT

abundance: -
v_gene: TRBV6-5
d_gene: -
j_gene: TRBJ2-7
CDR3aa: CASTFTDGRNFEQYF
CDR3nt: TGTGCCAGCACCTTTACGGACGGGAGAAATTTCGAGCAGTACTTC

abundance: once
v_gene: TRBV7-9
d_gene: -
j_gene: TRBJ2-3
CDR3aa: CASSSRDFNTDTQYF
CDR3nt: TGTGCCAGTTCCAGCCGGGACTTTAACACAGATACGCAGTATTTT

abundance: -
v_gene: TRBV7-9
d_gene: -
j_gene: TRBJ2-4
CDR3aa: CASSQIVSGDAKNIQYF
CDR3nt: TGTGCCAGCAGCCAAATCGTGTCCGGGGATGCCAAAAACATTCAGTACTTC

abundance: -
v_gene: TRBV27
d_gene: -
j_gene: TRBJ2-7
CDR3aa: CASGDHGVAYEQYF
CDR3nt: TGTGCCAGCGGGGACCATGGGGTAGCCTACGAGCAGTACTTC

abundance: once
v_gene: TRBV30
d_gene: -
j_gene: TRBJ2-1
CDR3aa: CAWSGASYYNEQFF
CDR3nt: TGTGCCTGGAGTGGTGCTAGTTACTACAATGAGCAGTTCTTC

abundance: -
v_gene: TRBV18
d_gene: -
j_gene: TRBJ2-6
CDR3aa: CASSPRVTGANVLTF
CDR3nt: TGTGCCAGCTCACCTAGGGTTACTGGGGCCAACGTCCTGACTTTC

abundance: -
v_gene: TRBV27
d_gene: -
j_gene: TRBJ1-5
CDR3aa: CASSLGRAQPQHF
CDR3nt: TGTGCCAGCAGTTTAGGGCGGGCTCAGCCCCAGCATTTT

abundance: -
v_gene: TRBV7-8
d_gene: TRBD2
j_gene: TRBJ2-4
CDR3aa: CASSSRAGAAKNIQYF
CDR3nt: TGTGCCAGCAGCTCCCGGGCGGGAGCGGCCAAAAACATTCAGTACTTC

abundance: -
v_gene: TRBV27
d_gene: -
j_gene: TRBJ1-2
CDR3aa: CASSPQGSSYTF
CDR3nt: TGTGCCAGCAGTCCCCAAGGATCCTCCTACACCTTC

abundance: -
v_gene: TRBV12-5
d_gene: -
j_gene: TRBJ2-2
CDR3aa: CASVNGGGELFF
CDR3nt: TGTGCTAGTGTCAACGGGGGAGGGGAGCTGTTTTTT

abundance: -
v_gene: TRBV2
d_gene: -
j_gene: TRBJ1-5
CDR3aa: CASGEWGGSNQPQHF
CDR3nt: TGTGCCAGCGGGGAGTGGGGGGGGAGCAATCAGCCCCAGCATTTT

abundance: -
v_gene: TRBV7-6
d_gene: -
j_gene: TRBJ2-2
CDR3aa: CASRDTGNTGELFF
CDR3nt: TGTGCCAGCAGGGATACAGGGAACACCGGGGAGCTGTTTTTT

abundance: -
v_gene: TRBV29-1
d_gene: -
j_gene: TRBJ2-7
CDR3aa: CSVELEEGYEQYF
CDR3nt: TGCAGCGTTGAGTTGGAGGAAGGCTACGAGCAGTACTTC

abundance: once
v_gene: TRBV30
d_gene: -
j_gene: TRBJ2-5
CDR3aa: CAFAGQNQETQYF
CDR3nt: TGTGCCTTCGCCGGACAGAACCAAGAGACCCAGTACTTC

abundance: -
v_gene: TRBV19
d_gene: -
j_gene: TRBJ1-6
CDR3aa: CASSWSGDRGPLHF
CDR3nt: TGTGCCAGTAGTTGGTCAGGAGATCGGGGTCCCCTCCACTTT

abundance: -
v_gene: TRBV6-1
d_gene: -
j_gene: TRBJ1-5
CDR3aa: CASSEGRVLQPQHF
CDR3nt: TGTGCCAGCAGTGAAGGAAGGGTTCTCCAGCCCCAGCATTTT

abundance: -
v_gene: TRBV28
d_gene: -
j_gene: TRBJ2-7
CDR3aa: CASIPATYKSYEQYF
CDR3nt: TGTGCCAGCATCCCCGCTACCTATAAATCCTACGAGCAGTACTTC

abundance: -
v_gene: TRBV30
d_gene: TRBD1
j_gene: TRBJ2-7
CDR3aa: CAWSRGQGPYEQYF
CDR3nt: TGTGCCTGGAGTAGGGGACAGGGTCCCTACGAGCAGTACTTC

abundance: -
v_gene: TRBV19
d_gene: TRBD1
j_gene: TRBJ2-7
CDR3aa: CATRQGPNSYEQYF
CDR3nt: TGTGCCACCAGACAGGGGCCCAACTCCTACGAGCAGTACTTC

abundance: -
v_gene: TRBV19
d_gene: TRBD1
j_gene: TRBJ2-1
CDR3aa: CASSMRDRAHEQFF
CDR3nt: TGTGCCAGTAGTATGAGGGACAGGGCACATGAGCAGTTCTTC

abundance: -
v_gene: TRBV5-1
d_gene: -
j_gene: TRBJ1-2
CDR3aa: CASGGGQRPEGYTF
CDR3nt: TGCGCCAGCGGTGGAGGACAGCGTCCTGAAGGCTACACCTTC

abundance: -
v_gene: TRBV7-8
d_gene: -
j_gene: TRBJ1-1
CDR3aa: CASSLAGLNTEAFF
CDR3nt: TGTGCCAGCAGCTTAGCTGGGCTGAACACTGAAGCTTTCTTT

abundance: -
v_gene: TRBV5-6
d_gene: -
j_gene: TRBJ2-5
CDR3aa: CASRMAGAFEQYF
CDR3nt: TGTGCCAGCCGCATGGCAGGCGCTTTTGAGCAGTACTTC

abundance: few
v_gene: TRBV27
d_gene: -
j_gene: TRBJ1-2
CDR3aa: CASGLGRRVGYTF
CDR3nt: TGTGCCAGCGGCTTGGGGAGAAGGGTTGGCTACACCTTC

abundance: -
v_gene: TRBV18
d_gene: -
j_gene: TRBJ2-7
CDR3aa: CASSYRDSYEQYF
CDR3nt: TGTGCCAGCTCCTACAGGGACTCCTACGAGCAGTACTTC

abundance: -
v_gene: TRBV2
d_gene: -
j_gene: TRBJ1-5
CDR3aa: CASSYTGSNQPQHF
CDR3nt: TGTGCCAGCAGTTATACAGGTTCCAATCAGCCCCAGCATTTT

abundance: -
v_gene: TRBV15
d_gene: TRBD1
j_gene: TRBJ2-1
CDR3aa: CATSSDRGNEQFF
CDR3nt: TGTGCCACCAGCAGTGACAGGGGGAATGAGCAGTTCTTC

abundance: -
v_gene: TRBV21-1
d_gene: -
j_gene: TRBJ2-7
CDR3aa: CASSPKWFYEQYF
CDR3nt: TGTGCCAGCAGCCCTAAGTGGTTCTACGAGCAGTACTTC

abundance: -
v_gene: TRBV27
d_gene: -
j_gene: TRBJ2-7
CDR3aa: CASSLFGASYEQYF
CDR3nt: TGTGCCAGCAGTTTATTTGGGGCCTCCTACGAGCAGTACTTC

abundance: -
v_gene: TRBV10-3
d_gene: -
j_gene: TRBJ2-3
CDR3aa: CAISGSRSTDTQYF
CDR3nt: TGTGCCATCAGTGGTAGCAGGAGCACAGATACGCAGTATTTT

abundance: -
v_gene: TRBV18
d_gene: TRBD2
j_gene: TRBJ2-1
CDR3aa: CASSPPSDPLAGGPNEQFF
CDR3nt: TGTGCCAGCTCACCACCGTCCGACCCTCTAGCGGGAGGGCCCAATGAGCAGTTCTTC

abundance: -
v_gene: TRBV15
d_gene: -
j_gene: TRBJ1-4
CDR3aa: CATSRETAENEKLFF
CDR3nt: TGTGCCACCAGCAGAGAGACAGCGGAGAATGAAAAACTGTTTTTT

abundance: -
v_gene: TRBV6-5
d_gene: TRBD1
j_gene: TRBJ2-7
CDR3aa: CASRAGQGDAYEQYF
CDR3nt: TGTGCCAGCAGGGCTGGACAGGGGGATGCTTACGAGCAGTACTTC

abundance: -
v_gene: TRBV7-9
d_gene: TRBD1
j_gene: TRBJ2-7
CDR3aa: CASSSGLGGPRYEQYF
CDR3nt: TGTGCCAGCAGCTCGGGGCTAGGGGGCCCTCGCTACGAGCAGTACTTC

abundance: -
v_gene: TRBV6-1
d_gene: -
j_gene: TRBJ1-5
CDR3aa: CASSWGRGNQPQHF
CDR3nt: TGTGCCAGCAGCTGGGGGCGAGGTAATCAGCCCCAGCATTTT

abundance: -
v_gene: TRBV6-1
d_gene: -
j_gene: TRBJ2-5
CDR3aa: CASNSETQYF
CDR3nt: TGTGCCAGCAATTCAGAGACCCAGTACTTC

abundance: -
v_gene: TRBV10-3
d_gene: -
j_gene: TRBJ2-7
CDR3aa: CATLGGGHGYEQYF
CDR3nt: TGTGCCACGTTAGGGGGGGGACACGGCTACGAGCAGTACTTC

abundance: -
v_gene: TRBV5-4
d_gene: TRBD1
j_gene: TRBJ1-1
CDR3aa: CASSPQGAWTEAFF
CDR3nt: TGTGCCAGCAGCCCTCAGGGGGCTTGGACTGAAGCTTTCTTT

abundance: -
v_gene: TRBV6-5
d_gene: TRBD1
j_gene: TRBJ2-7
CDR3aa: CASSYVTRGTPGEQYF
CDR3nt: TGTGCCAGCAGTTACGTGACCAGGGGGACCCCAGGCGAGCAGTACTTC

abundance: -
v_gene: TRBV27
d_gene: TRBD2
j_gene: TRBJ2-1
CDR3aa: CASSFGLAVYNEQFF
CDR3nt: TGTGCCAGCAGTTTTGGACTAGCGGTCTACAATGAGCAGTTCTTC

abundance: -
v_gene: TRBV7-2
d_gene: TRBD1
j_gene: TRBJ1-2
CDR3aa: CASSWDRGQDGYTF
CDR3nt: TGTGCCAGCAGCTGGGACAGGGGGCAGGATGGCTACACCTTC

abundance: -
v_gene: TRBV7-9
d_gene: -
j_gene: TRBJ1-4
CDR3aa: CASSLTGGGRNEKLFF
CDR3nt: TGTGCCAGCAGCTTAACGGGTGGGGGAAGGAATGAAAAACTGTTTTTT